This T cell receptor beta chain derives from a study of T cells after yellow fever vaccination (dated by TCRdb to the late 2010s). Looking at the study overall: Libraries from fractions with low cell numbers were prepared with the SMART-Seq v4 Ultra Low Input RNA kit. Bulk TCR alpha and beta repertoires were sequenced longitudinally to track T-cell clones before and after primary and booster YFV17D yellow fever vaccination. Two healthy male donors, one aged 18 to 30 and one aged 30 to 40 years, made up the cohort. Blood was drawn at multiple timepoints before and after primary and secondary immunization, with bulk PBMC replicates and cell subsets isolated.

The sample's treatment or condition label, in plain terms: live attenuated yellow fever vaccine strain. A standard Ficoll-Paque protocol was used to isolate PBMCs from peripheral blood. CD4 and CD8 T-cell fractions were isolated with Dynabeads CD4 and CD8 positive selection kits. TriZol was used to extract RNA from bulk PBMCs, CD4 and CD8 fractions, and dextramer-positive and dextramer-negative fractions. The sample holds many counts of this clonotype. Its specific antigen is unknown. No much larger clonotype is one base removed from it; base qualities were not supplied. Synthesis of TCR cDNA relied on 5'RACE template switching, a step that introduced a universal primer site along with unique molecular identifiers. Priming of cDNA synthesis was performed from both the TCR alpha and TCR beta constant segments. Libraries were amplified in two PCR steps, with sample barcodes and sequencing adapters added in the second step. Libraries were sequenced on Illumina HiSeq 2500 (2x100 bp) or NovaSeq (2x150 bp). Per the original workflow: Demultiplexing of reads and collapsing into UMI consensus sequences were performed with MIGEC, and V(D)J alignment was carried out with MiXCR. Clonotypes responding to the vaccine were identified with edgeR on replicate PBMC samples, with the criteria of FDR below 0.01 and a log2 fold change above 5 up to day 15. Each bulk clonotype received a CD4 or CD8 identity based on whether the sequenced CD4 or CD8 repertoire contained that clonotype at higher abundance. Starting from the raw public reads, TCRdb applied fastp trimming at Q25, assembled clones with MiXCR and retained in-frame beta chains. Entries are consolidated by CDR3 protein sequence, retaining the most common genes and DNA. The V and J calls here are based on TCRdb, not the publication. This sample holds 200,000 or so distinct CDR3 sequences; roughly 6.2% were observed only once. The top ten hold more than 1% of the sample.

Paper-wide results and their limitations: Because the study included only a couple of donors, the extent to which the findings can be generalized is limited. A small fraction of clonotypes showed up in both the CD4 and CD8 compartments, probably as a result of convergent recombination. After the booster, most of the clones that had expanded following primary vaccination were detected again (roughly 96% of CD4 and around 90% of CD8), which suggests that memory was broadly maintained. Computational filtering was required because FACS-sorted repertoires could contain abundant contaminating clonotypes from the bulk population. The secondary T-cell response was weaker than the primary response but faster, peaking on day 5 instead of day 15.

This sequence originates from a young man who received the YFV17D yellow fever vaccine. The sample in question was CD4+ T cells sorted from PBMCs, obtained on the day of the yellow fever booster vaccination.

The DNA reads TGTGCCAGCAGCCTCAACCCGGACAATAACTATGGCTACACCTTC. It is translated as CASSLNPDNNYGYTF. The rearranged segments are TRBV7-2 and TRBJ1-2, and possibly TRBD1, on 5 matching bases. At the junction V is shortened by 5 bases and J by 1 base, with 14 bases in between. There are 15 amino acids in the CDR3, from cysteine to phenylalanine inclusive. The retained sequence is limited to the CDR3, 45 bases, with the frame set at the first base. Based on the germline V gene, the CDR1 and CDR2 sequences are SGHTA and FQGNSA.